This T cell receptor (beta chain) was captured by sequencing in a study of CD8 T cells in Susac syndrome. On the study more broadly: Among the sequenced Susac syndrome patients, roughly 6 had active disease while roughly 8 were in remission. There were Susac syndrome patients who were therapy-naive at blood draw, others on corticosteroids, and others on intravenous immunoglobulin alone.

Germline loops: CDR1 GTSNPN, CDR2 SVGIG (reference sequence). V was pared by 0 bases and J by 1 base, with 9 bases between. The CDR3 is made up of 14 amino acids. With random hexamers, 0.5 to 1 ug RNA was reverse transcribed. TCRdb independently ran MiXCR on the immunoSEQ multiplex PCR reads; one entry per CDR3 protein. This sample has approximately 190,000 distinct CDR3 sequences, with 90% to 97% found just once. The V and J genes are TRBV30 and TRBJ1-1; D might be TRBD1 (6 bases). The sequence came from a human donor with Susac syndrome. Sequenced input: CD4+ T cells from PBMCs. The CDR3 reads CAWSVKGGNTEAFF. CDR3 nucleotide sequence: TGTGCCTGGAGTGTAAAAGGGGGGAACACTGAAGCTTTCTTT.